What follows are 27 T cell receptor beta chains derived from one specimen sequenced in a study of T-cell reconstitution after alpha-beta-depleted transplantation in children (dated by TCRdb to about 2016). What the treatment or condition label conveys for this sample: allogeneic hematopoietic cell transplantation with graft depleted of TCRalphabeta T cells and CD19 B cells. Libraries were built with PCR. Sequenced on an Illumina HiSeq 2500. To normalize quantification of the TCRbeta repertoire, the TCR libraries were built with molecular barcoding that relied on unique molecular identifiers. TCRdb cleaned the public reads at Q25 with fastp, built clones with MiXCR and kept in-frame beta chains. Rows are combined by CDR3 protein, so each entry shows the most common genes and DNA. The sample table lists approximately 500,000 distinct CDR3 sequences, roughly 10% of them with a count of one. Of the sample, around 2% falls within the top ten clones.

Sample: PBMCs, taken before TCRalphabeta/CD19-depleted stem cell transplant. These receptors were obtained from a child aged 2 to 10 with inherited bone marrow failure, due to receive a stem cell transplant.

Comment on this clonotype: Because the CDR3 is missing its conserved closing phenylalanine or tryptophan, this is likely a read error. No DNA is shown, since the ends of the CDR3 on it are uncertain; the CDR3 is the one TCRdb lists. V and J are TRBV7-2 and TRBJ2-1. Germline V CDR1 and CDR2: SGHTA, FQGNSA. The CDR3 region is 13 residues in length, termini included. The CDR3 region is CASSLEPISEQLS.

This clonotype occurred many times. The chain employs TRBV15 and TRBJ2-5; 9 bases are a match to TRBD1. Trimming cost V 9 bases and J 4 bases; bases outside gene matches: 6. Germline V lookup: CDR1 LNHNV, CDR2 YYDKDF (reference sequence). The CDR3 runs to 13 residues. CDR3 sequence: CATNRGQGETQYF. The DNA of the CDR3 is TGTGCCACTAACAGGGGGCAAGGAGAGACCCAGTACTTC.

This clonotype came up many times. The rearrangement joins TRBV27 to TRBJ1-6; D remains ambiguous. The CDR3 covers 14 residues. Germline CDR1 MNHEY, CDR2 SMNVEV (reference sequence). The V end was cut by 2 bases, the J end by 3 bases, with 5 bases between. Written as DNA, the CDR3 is TGTGCCAGCAGTTTAGGGAACTATAATTCACCCCTCCACTTT. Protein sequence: CASSLGNYNSPLHF.

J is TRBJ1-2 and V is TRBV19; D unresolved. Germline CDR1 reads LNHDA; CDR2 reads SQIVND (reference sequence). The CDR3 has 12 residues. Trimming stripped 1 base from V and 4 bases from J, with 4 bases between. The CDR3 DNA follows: TGTGCCAGTAGTATAGGACGCTATGGCTACACCTTC. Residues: CASSIGRYGYTF.

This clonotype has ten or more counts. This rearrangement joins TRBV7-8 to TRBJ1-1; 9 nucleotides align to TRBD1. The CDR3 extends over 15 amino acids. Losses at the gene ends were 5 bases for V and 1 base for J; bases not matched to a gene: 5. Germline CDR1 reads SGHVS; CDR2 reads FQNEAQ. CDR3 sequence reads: CASSGSDRGNTEAFF. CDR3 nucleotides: TGTGCCAGCAGCGGTTCGGACAGGGGGAACACTGAAGCTTTCTTT.

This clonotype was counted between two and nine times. The CDR3 DNA sequence: TGTGCCAGCAGTTTAGCAGTCCGGGGTATCACTGAAGCTTTCTTT. As protein: CASSLAVRGITEAFF. The rearrangement uses TRBV12-3 or TRBV12-4 and TRBJ1-1; D unresolved. This CDR3 is 15 amino acids long. The ends were cut back, 0 bases at V and 4 bases at J, with 12 bases in the middle.

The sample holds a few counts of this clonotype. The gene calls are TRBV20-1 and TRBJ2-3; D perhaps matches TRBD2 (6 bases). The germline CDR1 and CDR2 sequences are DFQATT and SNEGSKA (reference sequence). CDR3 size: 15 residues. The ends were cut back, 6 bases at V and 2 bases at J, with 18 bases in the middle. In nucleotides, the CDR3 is TGCAGTGCGTTCGGCTTCCGGGACTTCACAGATACGCAGTATTTT. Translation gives CSAFGFRDFTDTQYF.

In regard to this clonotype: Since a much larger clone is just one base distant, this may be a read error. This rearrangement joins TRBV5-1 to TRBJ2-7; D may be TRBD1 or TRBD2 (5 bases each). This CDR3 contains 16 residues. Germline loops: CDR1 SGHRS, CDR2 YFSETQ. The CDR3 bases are TGCGCCAGCAGCTTGGGCCCCGGGACCATCTCCTACGAGCCGTACTTC. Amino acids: CASSLGPGTISYEPYF.

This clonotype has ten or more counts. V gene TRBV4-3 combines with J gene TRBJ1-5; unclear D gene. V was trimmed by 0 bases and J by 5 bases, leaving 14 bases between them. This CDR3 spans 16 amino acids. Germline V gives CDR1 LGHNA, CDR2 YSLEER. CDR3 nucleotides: TGCGCCAGCAGCCAAGATGTCACACACCAACATCAGCCCCAGCATTTT. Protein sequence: CASSQDVTHQHQPQHF.

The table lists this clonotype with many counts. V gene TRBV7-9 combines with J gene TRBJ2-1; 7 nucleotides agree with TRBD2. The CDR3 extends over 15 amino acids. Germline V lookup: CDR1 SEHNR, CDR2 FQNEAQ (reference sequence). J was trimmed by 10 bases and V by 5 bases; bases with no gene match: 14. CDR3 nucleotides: TGTGCCAGCAGCCCCCACCAGCGGGGTTATACGGAGCAGTTCTTC. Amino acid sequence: CASSPHQRGYTEQFF.

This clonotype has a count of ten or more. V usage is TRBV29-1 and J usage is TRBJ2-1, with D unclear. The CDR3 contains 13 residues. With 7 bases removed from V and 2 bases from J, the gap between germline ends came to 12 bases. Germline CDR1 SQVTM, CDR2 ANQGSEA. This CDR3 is CSAMTETYNEQFF. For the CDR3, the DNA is TGCAGCGCCATGACTGAGACCTACAATGAGCAGTTCTTC.

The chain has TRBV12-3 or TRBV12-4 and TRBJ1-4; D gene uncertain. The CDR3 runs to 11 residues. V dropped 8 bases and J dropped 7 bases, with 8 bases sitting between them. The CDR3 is CASSGAEKLFF. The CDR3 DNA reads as TGTGCCAGCTCCGGCGCTGAAAAACTGTTTTTT.

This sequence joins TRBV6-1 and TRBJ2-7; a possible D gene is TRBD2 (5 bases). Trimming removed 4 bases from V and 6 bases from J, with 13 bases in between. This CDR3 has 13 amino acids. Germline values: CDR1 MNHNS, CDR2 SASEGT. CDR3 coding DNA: TGTGCCAGCAGTGGGAACAAGGACTCCGAGCAGTACTTC. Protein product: CASSGNKDSEQYF.

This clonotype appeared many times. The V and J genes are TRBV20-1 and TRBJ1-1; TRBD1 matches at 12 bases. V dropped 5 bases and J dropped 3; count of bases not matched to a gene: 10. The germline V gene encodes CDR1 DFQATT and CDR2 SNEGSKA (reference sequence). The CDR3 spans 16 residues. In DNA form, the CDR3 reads TGCAGTGCTGTTGAAATCGGGACAGGGGGCTACACTGAAGCTTTCTTT. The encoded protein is CSAVEIGTGGYTEAFF.

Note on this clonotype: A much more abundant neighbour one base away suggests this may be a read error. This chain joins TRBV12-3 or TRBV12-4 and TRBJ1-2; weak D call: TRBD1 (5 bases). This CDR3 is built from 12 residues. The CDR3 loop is CASSQGRYGYAF. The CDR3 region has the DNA TGTGCCAGCAGCCAGGGACGGTATGGCTACGCCTTC.

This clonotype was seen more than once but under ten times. The CDR3 loop reads CASSQDYTSGEQYF. CDR3 DNA: TGTGCCAGCAGCCAAGATTATACTAGCGGTGAGCAGTACTTC. The J gene is TRBJ2-7, the V gene TRBV3-1, with 8 bases that match TRBD2. CDR3 size: 14 residues. Germline V gene data show CDR1 as LGHDT and CDR2 as YNNKEL (reference sequence). Trimming cost V 0 bases and J 7 bases; bases outside gene matches: 5.

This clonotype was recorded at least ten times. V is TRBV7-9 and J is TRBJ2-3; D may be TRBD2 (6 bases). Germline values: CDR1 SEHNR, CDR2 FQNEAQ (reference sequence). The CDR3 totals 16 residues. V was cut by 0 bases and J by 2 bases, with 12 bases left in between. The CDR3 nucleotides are TGTGCCAGCAGCTTAGCTAGCGGTTCGGCCACAGATACGCAGTATTTT. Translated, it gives CASSLASGSATDTQYF.

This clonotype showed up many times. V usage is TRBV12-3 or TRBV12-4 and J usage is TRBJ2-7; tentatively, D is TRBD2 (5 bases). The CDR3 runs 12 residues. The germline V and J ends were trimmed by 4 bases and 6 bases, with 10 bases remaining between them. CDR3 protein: CASSYTSGEQYF. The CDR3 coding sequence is TGTGCCAGCAGTTATACTAGTGGCGAGCAGTACTTC.

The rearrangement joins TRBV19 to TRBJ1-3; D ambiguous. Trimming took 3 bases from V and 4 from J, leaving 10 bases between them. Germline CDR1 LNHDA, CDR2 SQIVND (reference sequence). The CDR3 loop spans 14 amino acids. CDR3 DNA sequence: TGTGCCAGTAGTATTGGGGTATCCGGAAACACCATATATTTT. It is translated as CASSIGVSGNTIYF.

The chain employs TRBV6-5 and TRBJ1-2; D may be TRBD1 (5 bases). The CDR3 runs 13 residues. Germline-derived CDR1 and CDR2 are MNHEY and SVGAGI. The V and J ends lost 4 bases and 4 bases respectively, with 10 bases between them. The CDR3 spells CASSSAGFYGYTF. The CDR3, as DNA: TGTGCCAGCAGTTCGGCAGGGTTCTATGGCTACACCTTC.

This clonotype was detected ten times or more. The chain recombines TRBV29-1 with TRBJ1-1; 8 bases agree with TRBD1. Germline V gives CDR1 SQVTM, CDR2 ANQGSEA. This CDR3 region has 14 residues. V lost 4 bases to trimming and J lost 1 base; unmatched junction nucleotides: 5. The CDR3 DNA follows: TGCAGCGTTGCTAGCGGGACAGGGAACACTGAAGCTTTCTTT. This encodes CSVASGTGNTEAFF.

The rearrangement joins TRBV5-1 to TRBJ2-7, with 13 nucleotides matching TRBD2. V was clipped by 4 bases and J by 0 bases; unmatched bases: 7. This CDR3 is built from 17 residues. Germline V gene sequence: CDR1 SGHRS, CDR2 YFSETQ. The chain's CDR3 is CASSHGLAGAPSYEQYF. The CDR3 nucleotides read TGCGCCAGCAGCCATGGACTAGCGGGAGCCCCCTCCTACGAGCAGTACTTC.

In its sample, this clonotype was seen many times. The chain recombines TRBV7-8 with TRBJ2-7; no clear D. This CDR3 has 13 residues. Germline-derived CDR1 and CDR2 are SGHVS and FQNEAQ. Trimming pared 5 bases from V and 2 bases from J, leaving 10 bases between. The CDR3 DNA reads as TGTGCCAGCAGCCCATTCAAGGCCTACGAGCAGTACTTC. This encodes CASSPFKAYEQYF.

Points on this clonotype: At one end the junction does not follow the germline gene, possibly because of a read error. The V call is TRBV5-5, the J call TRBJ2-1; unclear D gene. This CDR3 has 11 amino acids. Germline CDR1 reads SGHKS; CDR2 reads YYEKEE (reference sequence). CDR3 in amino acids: CACSLMGLEFF. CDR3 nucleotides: TGTGCCTGCAGCTTGATGGGCTTAGAGTTCTTC.

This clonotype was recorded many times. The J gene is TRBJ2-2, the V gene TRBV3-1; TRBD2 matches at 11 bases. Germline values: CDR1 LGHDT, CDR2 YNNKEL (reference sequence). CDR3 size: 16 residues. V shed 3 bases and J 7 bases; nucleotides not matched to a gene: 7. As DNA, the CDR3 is TGTGCCAGCAGCCACCGACTAGCGGGATCTGTCGGGGAGCTGTTTTTT. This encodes CASSHRLAGSVGELFF.

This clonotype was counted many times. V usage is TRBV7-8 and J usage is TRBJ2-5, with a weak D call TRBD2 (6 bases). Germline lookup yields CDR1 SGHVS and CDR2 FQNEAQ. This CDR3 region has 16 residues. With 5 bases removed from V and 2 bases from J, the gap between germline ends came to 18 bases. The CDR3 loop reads CASSPIGPSEQETQYF. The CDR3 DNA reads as TGTGCCAGCAGCCCGATCGGGCCTAGCGAGCAAGAGACCCAGTACTTC.

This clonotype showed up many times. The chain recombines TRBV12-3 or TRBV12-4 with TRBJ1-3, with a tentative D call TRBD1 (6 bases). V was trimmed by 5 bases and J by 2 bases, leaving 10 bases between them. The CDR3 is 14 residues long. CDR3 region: CASSPRGPGNTIYF. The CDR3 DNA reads TGTGCCAGCAGTCCCAGGGGTCCTGGAAACACCATATATTTT.